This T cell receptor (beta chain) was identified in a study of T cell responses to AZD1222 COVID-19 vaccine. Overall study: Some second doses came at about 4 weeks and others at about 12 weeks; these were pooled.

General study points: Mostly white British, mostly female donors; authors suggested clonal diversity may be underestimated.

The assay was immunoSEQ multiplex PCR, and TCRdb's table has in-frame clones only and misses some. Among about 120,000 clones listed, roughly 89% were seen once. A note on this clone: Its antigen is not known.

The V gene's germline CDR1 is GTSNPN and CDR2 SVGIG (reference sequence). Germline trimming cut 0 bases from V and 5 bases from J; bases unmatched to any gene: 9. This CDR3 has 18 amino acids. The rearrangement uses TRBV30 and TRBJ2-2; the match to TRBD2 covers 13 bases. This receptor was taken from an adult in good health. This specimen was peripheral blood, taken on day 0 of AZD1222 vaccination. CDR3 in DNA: TGTGCCTGGAGTGTAAGTCGGACTAGCGGGAGCGGTACCGGGGAGCTGTTTTTT. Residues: CAWSVSRTSGSGTGELFF.